This TCR beta chain was recorded in a study of metastatic and nonmetastatic thyroid tumors. General study findings and limits: As reported, TCR beta diversity in blood and tumor was significantly higher in malignant thyroid tumors than in benign nodules.

Turning to this clone: Its matching antigen is unknown.

Each patient went into thyroid surgery without having received any treatment. CDR3 length: 16 amino acids. Germline CDR1 DFQATT, CDR2 SNEGSKA (reference sequence). V was trimmed by 6 bases and J by 8 bases, leaving 26 bases between them. In the original analysis: CDR3 differences across clinicopathological groups were used to build a distant-metastasis classifier for papillary thyroid cancer. TCRdb used MiXCR to call clones anew from the PCR reads. V and J calls and clone size were set by TCRdb, not the authors. Of approximately 37,000 clones listed, 20% to 25% are singletons. The sequencing input was tumor tissue. This receptor was identified in a male donor with papillary thyroid cancer or a benign thyroid nodule (not recorded which). Some clones in this sample may be carry-over from other donors' samples. This chain joins TRBV20-1 and TRBJ2-1; D is possibly TRBD2 (6 bases). CDR3 residues: CSAPRGYSGTGHEQFF. For the CDR3, the DNA is TGCAGTGCCCCACGGGGGTACTCCGGGACGGGGCATGAGCAGTTCTTC.